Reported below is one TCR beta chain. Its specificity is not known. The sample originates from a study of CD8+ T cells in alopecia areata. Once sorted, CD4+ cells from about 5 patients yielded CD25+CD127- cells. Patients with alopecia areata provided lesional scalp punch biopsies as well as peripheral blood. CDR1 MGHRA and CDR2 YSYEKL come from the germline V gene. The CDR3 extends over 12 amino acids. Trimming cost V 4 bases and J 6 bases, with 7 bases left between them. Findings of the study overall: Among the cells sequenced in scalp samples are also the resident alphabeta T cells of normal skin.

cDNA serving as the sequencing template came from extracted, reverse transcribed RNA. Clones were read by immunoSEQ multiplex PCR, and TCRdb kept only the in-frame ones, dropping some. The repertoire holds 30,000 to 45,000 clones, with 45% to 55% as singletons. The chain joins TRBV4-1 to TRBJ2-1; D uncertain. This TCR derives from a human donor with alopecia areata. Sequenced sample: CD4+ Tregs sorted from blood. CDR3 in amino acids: CASSPHPNEQFF. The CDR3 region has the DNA TGCGCCAGCAGCCCGCACCCCAATGAGCAGTTCTTC.